The sequence of this T cell receptor beta chain was determined in a study of blood T cells in healthy people across ages. Germline trimming cut 0 bases from V and 3 bases from J; bases unmatched to any gene: 3. The CDR3 is made up of 15 amino acids. CDR1 is DFQATT and CDR2 is SNEGSKA in the germline V gene (reference sequence). Together with a sample-barcoded 5' primer, a J-beta primer mix was included in a second PCR lasting roughly 6 to 12 cycles. TCRdb independently ran MiXCR on the 5' RACE reads; one entry per CDR3 protein. Here the sample spans 1.5 million to 2 million distinct CDR3 sequences, 28% being singletons.

Sequencing was carried out using blood. The receptor was derived from a woman younger than 45 in good health. The chain combines TRBV20-1 with TRBJ2-3; 10 bases match TRBD2. CDR3 DNA: TGCAGTGCTAGAGACCAGCGGGAGGGGACAGATACGCAGTATTTT. Translation gives CSARDQREGTDTQYF.